The TCR beta chain under discussion was sequenced for a study of blood T cell repertoires in COVID-19. Study-wide background: Both acute and convalescent COVID-19 samples were obtained from the United States, Italy and Spain. T cells, B-cell-depleted T cells, or PBMCs provided the cDNA or gDNA that served as material.

Enrolled during active infection, Seattle patients were then followed longitudinally. Trimming left V 4 bases short and J 3 bases short, with 7 bases between. The CDR3 spans 13 residues. The V gene's germline CDR1 is SGHNT and CDR2 YYREEE (reference sequence). The method was immunoSEQ multiplex PCR; TCRdb's version includes in-frame clones alone and lacks a portion of them. The data show some 450,000 clones, approximately 88% seen once. The TCR sequence derives from a woman aged 50 to 60 with COVID-19, enrolled during active disease. The sequencing sample was made of peripheral blood. The chain uses TRBV5-4 and TRBJ2-2; D is unresolved. The CDR3 region has the DNA TGTGCCAGCAGCGAGATTGACACCGGGGAGCTGTTTTTT. It encodes CASSEIDTGELFF.